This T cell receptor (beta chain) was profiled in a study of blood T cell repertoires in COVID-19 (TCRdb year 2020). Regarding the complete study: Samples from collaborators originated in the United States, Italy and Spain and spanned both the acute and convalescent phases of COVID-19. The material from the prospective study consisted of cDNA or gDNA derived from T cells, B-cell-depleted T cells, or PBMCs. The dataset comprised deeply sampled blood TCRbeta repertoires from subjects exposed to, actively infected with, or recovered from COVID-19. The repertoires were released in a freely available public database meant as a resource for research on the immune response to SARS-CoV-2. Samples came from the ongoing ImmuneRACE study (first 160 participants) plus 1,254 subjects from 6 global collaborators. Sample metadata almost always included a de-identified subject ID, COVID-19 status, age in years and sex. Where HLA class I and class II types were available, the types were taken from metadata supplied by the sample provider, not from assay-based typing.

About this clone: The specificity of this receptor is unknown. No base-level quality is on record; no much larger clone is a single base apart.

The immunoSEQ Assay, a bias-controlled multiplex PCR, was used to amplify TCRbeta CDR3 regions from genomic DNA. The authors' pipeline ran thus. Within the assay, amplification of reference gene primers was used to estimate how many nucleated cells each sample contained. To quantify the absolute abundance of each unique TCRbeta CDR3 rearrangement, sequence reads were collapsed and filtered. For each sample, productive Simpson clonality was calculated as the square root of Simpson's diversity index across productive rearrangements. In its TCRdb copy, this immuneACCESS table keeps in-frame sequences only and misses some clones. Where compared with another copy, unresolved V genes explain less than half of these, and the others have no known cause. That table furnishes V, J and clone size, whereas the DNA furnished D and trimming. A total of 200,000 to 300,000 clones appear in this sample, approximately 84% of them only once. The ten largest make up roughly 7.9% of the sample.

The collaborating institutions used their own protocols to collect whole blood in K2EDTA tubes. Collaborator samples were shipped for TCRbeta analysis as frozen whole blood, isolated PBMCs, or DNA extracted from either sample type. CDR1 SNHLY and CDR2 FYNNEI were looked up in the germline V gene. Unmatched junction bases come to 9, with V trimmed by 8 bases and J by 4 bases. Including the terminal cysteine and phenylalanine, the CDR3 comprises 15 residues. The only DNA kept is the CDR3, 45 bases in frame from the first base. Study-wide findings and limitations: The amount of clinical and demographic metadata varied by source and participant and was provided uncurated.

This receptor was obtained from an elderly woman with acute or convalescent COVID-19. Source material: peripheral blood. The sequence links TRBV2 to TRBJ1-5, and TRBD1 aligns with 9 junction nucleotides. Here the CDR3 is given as CASFPGTGRNQPQHF. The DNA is TGTGCCAGCTTCCCCGGGACAGGGAGGAATCAGCCCCAGCATTTT.